These 27 T cell receptor beta chains originate from one sample sequenced in a study of cytomegalovirus exposure and HLA in healthy donors (dated by TCRdb to about 2017). Library prep was done by the immunoSEQ multiplex PCR assay. TCRdb limited this immuneACCESS table to in-frame rearrangements with V and J called. A share of clones is missing; checked studies link under half to unresolved V genes, and the rest is unexplained. Across this sample there are 220,000 or so clones, with approximately 88% seen only once. The ten largest clones add up to roughly 13% of the sample. The specimen sequenced was PBMCs. These receptors all stem from a woman between 25 and 40 years old in good health and CMV-seropositive.

The rearrangement links TRBV7-2 to TRBJ1-1; 8 positions match TRBD1. CDR1 is SGHTA and CDR2 is FQGNSA in the germline V gene. The CDR3 consists of 14 residues. The V and J ends lost 6 bases and 6 bases, in that order; junction bases with no gene match: 9. This chain's CDR3 is CASRLRQGASEAFF. DNA of the CDR3: TGTGCCAGCAGATTAAGGCAGGGGGCCTCTGAAGCTTTCTTT.

The chain combines TRBV6-1 with TRBJ2-4; D gene ambiguous. The CDR3 has 13 amino acids. V dropped 7 bases and J dropped 4 bases, with 11 bases sitting between them. Germline V CDR1 and CDR2: MNHNS, SASEGT. CDR3 region: CASTGTDKNIQYF. The CDR3 nucleotides are TGTGCCAGCACTGGAACAGATAAAAACATTCAGTACTTC.

This clone was seen more than once but under ten times. This chain connects TRBV7-3 to TRBJ2-5, with D hard to call. The V end lost 6 bases, the J end lost 5 bases, and 7 bases lay between the germline ends. The CDR3 loop spans 11 amino acids. Germline CDR1 SGHTA, CDR2 FQGTGA. The CDR3 nucleotides read TGTGCCAGCAGGGCTGGGGAGACCCAGTACTTC. Translated: CASRAGETQYF.

The rearrangement uses TRBV30 and TRBJ1-2; D is possibly TRBD1 (5 bases). The CDR3 runs to 11 residues. V lost 6 bases and J lost 6, with 11 bases in between. The germline V gene encodes CDR1 GTSNPN and CDR2 SVGIG (reference sequence). The CDR3 nucleotides are TGTGCCTGCGCAGGGAAGGATGGCTACACCTTC. Protein product: CACAGKDGYTF.

V and J are TRBV27 and TRBJ2-4; TRBD2 aligns across 7 bases. Germline trimming cut 4 bases from V and 6 bases from J; bases unmatched to any gene: 9. The V gene's germline CDR1 is MNHEY and CDR2 SMNVEV (reference sequence). CDR3 length equals 15 residues. The CDR3 loop reads CASSSGGSDGNIQYF. Written as DNA, the CDR3 is TGTGCCAGCAGTTCCGGCGGGAGTGATGGAAACATTCAGTACTTC.

The chain recombines TRBV30 with TRBJ2-1; 10 bases align to TRBD2. CDR1 and CDR2 (germline): GTSNPN, SVGIG (reference sequence). The trim removed 5 bases at V and 6 bases at J, leaving 1 base unmatched. The CDR3 is made up of 12 amino acids. The CDR3 coding sequence is TGTGCCTGGTCTAGCGGGAGCAATGAGCAGTTCTTC. Its translation: CAWSSGSNEQFF. Based on the CDR3 plus reference TRBV30 and TRBJ2-1, the full variable domain is SQTIHQWPATLVQPVGSPLSLECTVEGTSNPNLYWYRQAAGRGLQLLFYSVGIGQISSEVPQNLSASRPQDRQFILSSKKLLLSDSGFYLCAWSSGSNEQFFGPGTRLTVL.

The chain joins TRBV12-5 to TRBJ1-4, with D hard to call. The germline V gene encodes CDR1 LGHNT and CDR2 FRNRAP. The V and J ends lost 3 bases and 5 bases respectively, with 7 bases between them. The length of the CDR3 is 13 residues. The CDR3 reads CASGLGGNEKLFF. CDR3 nucleotides: TGTGCTAGTGGTTTAGGAGGGAATGAAAAACTGTTTTTT.

This clone has just one count. The chain uses TRBV7-2 and TRBJ1-5; the match to TRBD1 covers 7 bases. J was trimmed by 4 bases and V by 2 bases; bases with no gene match: 8. From germline, CDR1 is SGHTA and CDR2 FQGNSA. This CDR3 is 16 amino acids long. DNA for the CDR3: TGTGCCAGCAGCTTAACCCCAGGGGGACTAAATCAGCCCCAGCATTTT. This sequence encodes CASSLTPGGLNQPQHF.

V and J are TRBV7-2 and TRBJ2-7; possibly TRBD2 for D (6 bases). Germline assignment: CDR1 SGHTA and CDR2 FQGNSA. The CDR3 consists of 13 residues. Trimming shortened V by 7 bases and J by 4 bases, and 14 bases separated the two germline ends. CDR3 protein: CASTGDNGYEQYF. Here the CDR3 DNA reads TGTGCCAGCACGGGGGATAATGGTTACGAGCAGTACTTC. The variable domain in full, with the rest retrieved from reference TRBV7-2 and TRBJ2-7, is GAGVSQSPSNKVTEKGKDVELRCDPISGHTALYWYRQSLGQGLEFLIYFQGNSAPDKSGLPSDRFSAERTGGSVSTLTIQRTQQEDSAVYLCASTGDNGYEQYFGPGTRLTVT.

The chain recombines TRBV5-1 with TRBJ1-2, with a weak D call TRBD1 (5 bases). The CDR3 sequence is 15 residues long. The ends were cut back, 4 bases at V and 0 bases at J, with 13 bases in the middle. Germline CDR1 SGHRS, CDR2 YFSETQ. The CDR3 DNA reads as TGCGCCAGCAGCCTGGGGACCTCGGCTAACTATGGCTACACCTTC. Amino acids: CASSLGTSANYGYTF.

This chain joins TRBV9 and TRBJ2-1; D may be TRBD2 (5 bases). Trimming cost V 3 bases and J 0 bases, with 13 bases left between them. CDR1 and CDR2 from the germline V gene are SGDLS and YYNGEE. The CDR3 has 16 amino acids. This CDR3 is CASSATRGSSYNEQFF. The CDR3 region has the DNA TGTGCCAGCAGCGCGACCCGTGGGAGCTCCTACAATGAGCAGTTCTTC.

The rearrangement uses TRBV27 and TRBJ2-1; D call uncertain. The CDR3 covers 14 residues. Trimming stripped 7 bases from V and 6 bases from J, with 16 bases between. Per the germline V gene, CDR1 is MNHEY and CDR2 is SMNVEV (reference sequence). The CDR3 DNA sequence: TGTGCCAGCACCCTCACCGGGCCCTTCAATGAGCAGTTCTTC. This gives the protein CASTLTGPFNEQFF.

As to this clone: Sequence at one end of the junction differs from germline and may be a read error. CDR3 nucleotides: TGTGCTAGCAGCTTAGGCCCCTTCACCGGGGAGCTGTTTTTT. Translation gives CASSLGPFTGELFF. The rearrangement joins TRBV7-7 to TRBJ2-2; D is unclear. Germline V gives CDR1 SSHAT, CDR2 FNYEAQ (reference sequence). CDR3 size: 14 residues.

The J gene is TRBJ2-1, the V gene TRBV11-2, with 14 bases that match TRBD2. This CDR3 is 17 amino acids long. Looked up from germline, CDR1 is SGHAT and CDR2 is FQNNGV. The ends lost 6 bases at V and 1 base at J; junction bases unmatched: 5. CDR3 loop: CASRGLAGALSYNEQFF. The CDR3 DNA sequence: TGTGCCAGCAGGGGACTAGCGGGAGCTTTGTCCTACAATGAGCAGTTCTTC. The full variable domain, completed using reference TRBV11-2 and TRBJ2-1, is EAGVAQSPRYKIIEKRQSVAFWCNPISGHATLYWYQQILGQGPKLLIQFQNNGVVDDSQLPKDRFSAERLKGVDSTLKIQPAKLEDSAVYLCASRGLAGALSYNEQFFGPGTRLTVL.

The V and J genes are TRBV6-5 and TRBJ2-7; a weak D match, TRBD2 (5 bases). Germline CDR1 MNHEY, CDR2 SVGAGI. The CDR3 totals 15 residues. V shed 3 bases and J shed 0 bases, with 12 bases lying between them. The CDR3 region is CASSYREGISYEQYF. The DNA of the CDR3 is TGTGCCAGCAGTTATAGAGAGGGAATCTCCTACGAGCAGTACTTC.

The rearrangement links TRBV7-6 to TRBJ2-3, with D unresolved. This CDR3 spans 14 amino acids. Per germline, CDR1 SGHVS and CDR2 FNYEAQ. V lost 1 base, J lost 6 bases, and 11 bases lay in between. The CDR3 is CASSLVASVDTQYF. CDR3 sequence (DNA): TGTGCCAGCAGCTTAGTAGCCTCGGTGGATACGCAGTATTTT.

The chain employs TRBV28 and TRBJ1-1; no firm D call. The germline V gene has CDR1 MDHEN and CDR2 SYDVKM. There are 13 residues in the CDR3. The V gene lost 3 bases and the J gene lost 11 bases, with 16 bases spanning the gap. The CDR3 nucleotides are TGTGCCAGCAGTTTGGGCAGTCACTTAGGTGCTTTCTTT. Encoded protein: CASSLGSHLGAFF.

This clone has a single count. The chain has TRBV4-1 and TRBJ2-4; D is undetermined. CDR1 is MGHRA, CDR2 YSYEKL, per germline. The CDR3 covers 15 residues. Trimming cost V 1 base and J 0 bases, with 7 bases left between them. CDR3 in DNA: TGCGCCAGCAGCCAAGTAGAGAGAGCCAAAAACATTCAGTACTTC. Protein sequence: CASSQVERAKNIQYF.

V usage is TRBV29-1 and J usage is TRBJ2-7; no firm D call. The CDR3 covers 11 residues. Germline V gene data show CDR1 as SQVTM and CDR2 as ANQGSEA. V was shortened by 7 bases and J by 1 base, with 8 bases between the two germline ends. The CDR3 sequence is CSAVLSYEQYF. The CDR3 region has the DNA TGCAGCGCCGTCTTATCCTACGAGCAGTACTTC.

Details on this clone: A read error may produce the germline difference seen at one junction end. The rearrangement links TRBV7-7 to TRBJ1-4; D may be TRBD1 (6 bases). The CDR3 loop spans 16 amino acids. Germline V gives CDR1 SSHAT, CDR2 FNYEAQ (reference sequence). CDR3 in amino acids: CASSLGGGRANEKLFF. The CDR3 DNA reads as TGTGCTAGCAGCTTAGGAGGGGGGCGAGCTAATGAAAAACTGTTTTTT.

The chain links TRBV29-1 to TRBJ1-1; TRBD1 agrees at 10 bases. V was pared by 6 bases and J by 3 bases, with 10 bases of the junction left unmatched. CDR1 is SQVTM, CDR2 ANQGSEA, per germline. The CDR3 is 15 residues long. In nucleotides, the CDR3 is TGCAGCGTCTCCCGGGGGGGGACAGGGGACACTGAAGCTTTCTTT. This codes for CSVSRGGTGDTEAFF.

In this sample, this clone turned up a few times. A read error is likely, as this CDR3 ends without the conserved phenylalanine or tryptophan. The DNA is left out, because the CDR3 cannot be placed on it with certainty; the CDR3 is given as TCRdb lists it. The V gene is TRBV2, the J gene TRBJ2-7; TRBD1, the table's D call, was not compared with the DNA. A total of 11 residues make up the CDR3, ends included. Germline CDR1 and CDR2: SNHLY and FYNNEI. The CDR3 loop is CASSEDIRDKL.

The rearrangement uses TRBV7-3 and TRBJ2-1; D tentatively fits TRBD1 or TRBD2 (6 bases each). The V gene's germline CDR1 is SGHTA and CDR2 FQGTGA. The CDR3 contains 12 residues. V was cut by 5 bases and J by 9 bases, with 11 bases left in between. The DNA of the CDR3 is TGTGCCAGCAGCCGAGGGGGAGGTGAGCAGTTCTTC. Its translation is CASSRGGGEQFF.

The CDR3 sequence: CASSGITAMNTEAFF. DNA of the CDR3: TGTGCCAGCAGTGGTATCACAGCCATGAACACTGAAGCTTTCTTT. The gene calls are TRBV6-1 and TRBJ1-1; D unresolved. Germline V gene sequence: CDR1 MNHNS, CDR2 SASEGT. V lost 4 bases and J lost 0, with 12 bases in between. This CDR3 has 15 residues.

CDR3 bases: TGTGCCAGCTCACGCCAGAGGCAAAGGATTGCTGATACAACTAATGAAAAACTGTTTTTT. Translating it yields CASSRQRQRIADTTNEKLFF. This chain uses TRBV18 with TRBJ1-4; D not certain. Between the trimmed V and J ends, which lost 4 bases and 0 bases, there was a span of 24 bases. This CDR3 is built from 20 residues. Per germline, CDR1 KGHSH and CDR2 LQKENI.

This sequence joins TRBV6-5 and TRBJ1-1; possibly TRBD1 for D (5 bases). Trimming left V 5 bases short and J 1 base short, with 5 bases between. This CDR3 has 12 residues. In germline, CDR1 is MNHEY, CDR2 SVGAGI. The DNA for the CDR3 is TGTGCCAGCAGTGGACAGAACACTGAAGCTTTCTTT. As protein: CASSGQNTEAFF.

The chain combines TRBV30 with TRBJ1-2, with D unresolved. The CDR3 extends over 15 amino acids. Between the trimmed V and J ends, which lost 5 bases and 2 bases, there was a span of 18 bases. CDR1 GTSNPN and CDR2 SVGIG come from the germline V gene (reference sequence). Written as DNA, the CDR3 is TGTGCCTGGCAGATTAGCCCCTTAGGGAACTATGGCTACACCTTC. Translated, it gives CAWQISPLGNYGYTF.